This is a list of T cell receptor beta chains from one sample in a study of Graves' ophthalmopathy and Graves' hyperthyroidism. One entry per CDR3 protein, called by TCRdb with MiXCR from the multiplex PCR reads. The table lists some 370,000 distinct CDR3 sequences, about a sixth of them singletons. Sequenced material: peripheral blood. All receptors derive from an adult woman with stable Graves' hyperthyroidism. CDR3s include the opening cysteine and the closing phenylalanine or tryptophan. D genes are given only for firm matches. Expanded clones get a size class; other rows say once, few or many, or leave the size out.

clone_size cdr3_length j_call v_call d_call cdr3_aa cdr3_nt
- 14 TRBJ2-7 TRBV28 TRBD2 CASSSREGSYEQYF TGTGCCAGCAGTTCCCGGGAGGGATCCTACGAGCAGTACTTC
- 15 TRBJ2-7 TRBV28 TRBD2 CASFGGAGATYEQYF TGTGCCAGCTTTGGGGGAGCGGGAGCAACTTACGAGCAGTACTTC
many 14 TRBJ1-6 TRBV19 - CASSATAHNSPLHF TGTGCCAGTAGCGCCACAGCACATAATTCACCCCTCCACTTT
many 16 TRBJ2-5 TRBV6-1 - CASSEMSGDLTETQYF TGTGCCAGCAGTGAAATGTCGGGAGACCTGACGGAGACCCAGTACTTC
many 16 TRBJ2-7 TRBV4-1 TRBD2 CASSQDPDSGSYEQYF TGCGCCAGCAGCCAAGATCCTGATAGCGGGAGTTACGAGCAGTACTTC
few 14 TRBJ2-7 TRBV12-3/TRBV12-4 TRBD1 CASSLGQTYYEQYF TGTGCCAGCAGTTTGGGACAGACCTACTACGAGCAGTACTTC
many 15 TRBJ1-6 TRBV28 TRBD1 CASSFGTGVNSPLHF TGTGCCAGCAGTTTTGGGACAGGGGTAAACTCACCCCTCCACTTT
many 17 TRBJ2-7 TRBV5-1 TRBD2 CASRSRASGSSAYEQYF TGCGCCAGCAGATCTAGGGCTAGCGGGAGTTCAGCCTACGAGCAGTACTTC
many 15 TRBJ1-3 TRBV9 TRBD1 CANSAGQGAGNTIYF TGTGCCAACAGCGCTGGACAGGGAGCCGGAAACACCATATATTTT
few 17 TRBJ2-7 TRBV4-1 - CASSQSFLQGFEHEQYF TGCGCCAGCAGCCAGTCCTTCCTACAGGGCTTCGAACACGAGCAGTACTTC
many 14 TRBJ1-2 TRBV12-3/TRBV12-4 TRBD1 CASSSGQGANGYTF TGTGCCAGCAGTTCCGGACAGGGGGCTAACGGCTACACCTTC
- 15 TRBJ1-6 TRBV6-1 TRBD1 CASSEQDREDSPLHF TGTGCCAGCAGTGAACAAGACAGGGAAGACTCACCCCTCCACTTT
many 16 TRBJ2-5 TRBV7-2 - CASSLGSEAFQETQYF TGTGCCAGCAGCTTAGGATCGGAGGCGTTCCAAGAGACCCAGTACTTC
many 14 TRBJ1-5 TRBV6-2/TRBV6-3 - CASTWARSNQPQHF TGTGCCAGCACCTGGGCCAGGAGCAATCAGCCCCAGCATTTT
many 13 TRBJ2-3 TRBV24-1 TRBD1 CATSRQGFDTQYF TGTGCCACCAGCCGACAGGGGTTCGATACGCAGTATTTT
- 14 TRBJ2-5 TRBV2 - CASIGAPRGETQYF TGTGCCAGCATCGGGGCCCCCCGGGGAGAGACCCAGTACTTC
few 17 TRBJ2-6 TRBV19 TRBD1 CASSNGQGGSGANVLTF TGTGCCAGTAGTAATGGACAGGGAGGATCTGGGGCCAACGTCCTGACTTTC
many 15 TRBJ2-7 TRBV6-2/TRBV6-3 - CASSYAGLLSYEQYF TGTGCCAGCAGTTACGCCGGGCTCCTCTCCTACGAGCAGTACTTC
once 16 TRBJ1-2 TRBV9 TRBD1 CTSSVISGGGKHGYTF TGTACCAGCAGCGTAATTAGTGGAGGGGGCAAACATGGCTACACCTTC
many 15 TRBJ2-2 TRBV27 - CASSLQGWDTGELFF TGTGCCAGCAGTTTACAAGGTTGGGACACCGGGGAGCTGTTTTTT
- 16 TRBJ2-2 TRBV7-3 - CASSLTLNSGSGELFF TGTGCCAGCAGCTTAACGTTAAACTCTGGGTCCGGGGAGCTGTTTTTT
many 14 TRBJ2-7 TRBV19 TRBD1 CASSSRDRRYEQYF TGTGCCAGTAGTTCCCGGGACAGGCGGTACGAGCAGTACTTC
many 14 TRBJ2-5 TRBV12-3/TRBV12-4 TRBD1 CASSEDRGQETQYF TGTGCCAGCAGTGAGGACAGGGGGCAGGAGACCCAGTACTTC
many 16 TRBJ2-5 TRBV2 - CASSGGQPRGQETQYF TGTGCCAGCAGTGGAGGACAGCCACGGGGACAAGAGACCCAGTACTTC
few 17 TRBJ2-3 TRBV6-8 TRBD2 CASSYLGGGGSTDTQYF TGTGCCAGCAGTTACCTCGGCGGGGGAGGCAGCACAGATACGCAGTATTTT
many 14 TRBJ2-7 TRBV20-1 - CSAPGGVRSYEQYF TGCAGTGCCCCCGGCGGGGTACGGTCCTACGAGCAGTACTTC
many 15 TRBJ2-5 TRBV28 TRBD1 CASSSRGQYGETQYF TGTGCCAGCAGTTCACGGGGACAGTATGGAGAGACCCAGTACTTC
- 18 TRBJ2-7 TRBV11-2 TRBD2 CASSLGGSSGGRRHEQYF TGTGCCAGCAGCCTCGGGGGGTCTAGCGGGGGCAGACGCCACGAGCAGTACTTC
many 15 TRBJ2-5 TRBV7-8 - CASSLVLDSQETQYF TGTGCCAGCAGCTTAGTGTTGGACTCACAAGAGACCCAGTACTTC
many 16 TRBJ1-1 TRBV7-6 TRBD1 CASSRSPGQGITEAFF TGTGCCAGCAGCCGAAGTCCGGGACAGGGGATTACTGAAGCTTTCTTT
- 17 TRBJ1-3 TRBV28 - CASRTLHRAGSGNTIYF TGTGCCAGCAGGACCCTTCACAGGGCTGGGTCTGGAAACACCATATATTTT
many 12 TRBJ2-7 TRBV29-1 TRBD1 CSVAATGNEQYF TGCAGCGTTGCGGCGACAGGGAACGAGCAGTACTTC
many 14 TRBJ2-5 TRBV12-5 - CASGLGQIRETQYF TGTGCTAGTGGTTTGGGGCAGATCAGAGAGACCCAGTACTTC
many 17 TRBJ2-7 TRBV7-6 - CASSSTTRFTGPYEQYF TGTGCCAGCAGCTCCACAACTAGATTCACTGGCCCCTACGAGCAGTACTTC
many 19 TRBJ2-2 TRBV6-5 TRBD1 CASSYPGTGTAINTGELFF TGTGCCAGCAGTTACCCCGGAACCGGGACAGCCATAAACACCGGGGAGCTGTTTTTT
many 14 TRBJ1-5 TRBV11-1 TRBD1 CASSSRTGRQPQHF TGTGCCAGCAGCTCCCGGACAGGGCGGCAGCCCCAGCATTTT
many 14 TRBJ1-2 TRBV7-2 - CASSYSLEGYGYTF TGTGCCAGCAGCTACAGTTTGGAGGGCTATGGCTACACCTTC
many 14 TRBJ2-5 TRBV9 - CASSVGTAQETQYF TGTGCCAGCAGCGTAGGGACAGCCCAAGAGACCCAGTACTTC
many 13 TRBJ2-2 TRBV29-1 - CSVVLANTGELFF TGCAGCGTTGTACTAGCGAACACCGGGGAGCTGTTTTTT
- 14 TRBJ1-1 TRBV6-5 - CASSYAAENTEAFF TGTGCCAGCAGTTACGCAGCAGAAAACACTGAAGCTTTCTTT
few 15 TRBJ2-2 TRBV5-5 - CASSFFTPNTGELFF TGTGCCAGCAGCTTCTTTACGCCGAACACCGGGGAGCTGTTTTTT
many 13 TRBJ2-5 TRBV19 - CASTSTGRETQYF TGTGCCAGTACCAGCACTGGTCGGGAGACCCAGTACTTC
many 14 TRBJ2-5 TRBV12-3/TRBV12-4 - CASSPQGRQETQYF TGTGCCAGCAGTCCCCAGGGGCGGCAAGAGACCCAGTACTTC
many 12 TRBJ2-7 TRBV29-1 - CSARRPGGEQYF TGCAGCGCCCGTCGGCCAGGGGGGGAGCAGTACTTC
many 15 TRBJ1-1 TRBV4-1 - CASSQEPAMNTEAFF TGCGCCAGCAGCCAAGAACCCGCCATGAACACTGAAGCTTTCTTT
many 15 TRBJ1-5 TRBV20-1 TRBD1 CSAKTVDRPQGPQHF TGCAGTGCTAAGACTGTGGACAGGCCTCAGGGGCCCCAGCATTTT
- 16 TRBJ2-7 TRBV28 TRBD1 CASSSLTGGWSYEQYF TGTGCCAGCAGTTCGCTCACAGGGGGCTGGAGCTACGAGCAGTACTTC
many 15 TRBJ2-7 TRBV4-2 TRBD1 CASSQDLGQAREQYF TGTGCCAGCAGCCAAGATCTGGGACAGGCGCGCGAGCAGTACTTC
- 14 TRBJ2-2 TRBV29-1 TRBD2 CSVGSGSGIRELFF TGCAGCGTGGGAAGCGGGAGTGGGATCCGGGAGCTGTTTTTT
many 13 TRBJ2-6 TRBV12-3/TRBV12-4 - CASSPPEANVLTF TGTGCCAGCAGCCCTCCTGAGGCCAACGTCCTGACTTTC
many 14 TRBJ2-7 TRBV15 - CATSIDRVIYEQYF TGTGCCACCAGCATTGACCGGGTTATCTACGAGCAGTACTTC